This T cell receptor beta chain comes out of a study of human T cells and chemical hapten exposure. The overall study: Small pooled library volume differences chiefly drove per-sample TCR yield variation.

TCRdb re-analysed the RACE reads in MiXCR, keeping a single row per CDR3 protein. The table records over 55,000 distinct CDR3 sequences, roughly 11% of them present only once. This clonotype was detected a few times. The time point denotes: patch test 3, about 24 weeks after DPC sensitization. Treatment specified: therapeutic diphenylcyclopropenone sensitization with weekly scalp DPC. The germline V gene encodes CDR1 SEHNR and CDR2 FQNEAQ (reference sequence). The CDR3 totals 17 residues. V was cut by 7 bases and J by 3 bases, with 23 bases left in between. The clonotype was recovered from a woman in her forties or fifties with alopecia areata. Some clones in this sample may be carry-over from other donors' samples. This rearrangement joins TRBV7-9 to TRBJ2-3, with a tentative D call TRBD2 (5 bases). The sample in question was whole blood, obtained in connection with sensitization to the hapten diphenylcyclopropenone (DPC). The CDR3 nucleotides read TGTGCCAGCATCCCTCTTACGGCTCCCACGGGGACAGATACGCAGTATTTT. Its protein product is CASIPLTAPTGTDTQYF. The whole variable domain, remainder taken from reference TRBV7-9 and TRBJ2-3, is DTGVSQNPRHKITKRGQNVTFRCDPISEHNRLYWYRQTLGQGPEFLTYFQNEAQLEKSRLLSDRFSAERPKGSFSTLEIQRTEQGDSAMYLCASIPLTAPTGTDTQYFGPGTRLTVL.